This T cell receptor (beta chain) was sequenced during a study of blood T cells in healthy people across ages. Study findings and constraints: Estimates drawn from one million T cells were deemed to understate diversity.

PCR was performed a second time for about 6 to 12 cycles using a sample-barcoded 5' primer and a J-beta primer mix. TCRdb redid the calling of the 5' RACE reads with MiXCR, one entry per CDR3 protein. This sample has around 990,000 distinct CDR3 sequences, with almost 25% found just once. As regards this clonotype: The antigen remains undetermined.

V was pared by 4 bases and J by 0 bases, with 10 bases between. CDR1 is SGHDN, CDR2 FVKESK, per germline. This CDR3 comprises 15 residues. This sample was shared with a second study, whose subject was T cells of mothers and their children.

This clonotype was sampled from a girl under 10 years old in good health. V is TRBV14 and J is TRBJ1-3; tentative D call: TRBD1 (5 bases). The sequenced sample consisted of blood. CDR3 protein: CASSRPGTSGNTIYF. CDR3 coding DNA: TGTGCCAGCAGCCGTCCCGGGACCTCTGGAAACACCATATATTTT.